One T cell receptor (beta chain) is described in this entry. This sample is part of a study of blood T cell repertoires in COVID-19. Study as a whole: Sites across the United States, Italy and Spain contributed samples from acute and convalescent COVID-19. PBMCs, B-cell-depleted T cells, or T cells provided the cDNA or gDNA that made up the material.

CDR1 is LGHNA and CDR2 is YNFKEQ in the germline V gene. V gave up 3 bases and J gave up 9 bases; unmatched junction bases: 8. The CDR3 has 15 amino acids. As handled by the study authors: Estimation of nucleated cell counts was performed using reference gene primer amplification. Clones were read by immunoSEQ multiplex PCR, and TCRdb kept only the in-frame ones, dropping some. V and J calls and clone size are given by that table; D and trimming were obtained from the DNA. The table records about 170,000 clones, around 84% of them present only once. The genes are TRBV4-2 and TRBJ2-1; 10 bases are a match to TRBD2. This TCR derives from a human donor with acute or convalescent COVID-19. The donor label of this sample is uncertain. The sample was peripheral blood. CDR3 sequence: CASSQERGGLGEQFF. Here the CDR3 DNA reads TGTGCCAGCAGCCAGGAGCGGGGGGGCCTTGGTGAGCAGTTCTTC.